Listed here are 31 T cell receptor beta chains from one sample, sequenced in a study of blood T cell repertoires in COVID-19. Sequenced by immunoSEQ multiplex PCR; TCRdb stores in-frame clones only, minus some. The sample shows tens of thousands of clones, roughly 90% of them seen only once. The sequenced material came from peripheral blood. The receptors shown here come from a human donor with active COVID-19. The donor label of this sample is uncertain.

The rearrangement links TRBV2 to TRBJ1-3, with TRBD1 as a possible D gene (6 bases). The CDR3 is made up of 15 amino acids. Germline V gene data show CDR1 as SNHLY and CDR2 as FYNNEI. Trimming took 5 bases from V and 0 from J, leaving 11 bases between them. The CDR3 here is CASSKQGNSGNTIYF. CDR3 DNA: TGTGCCAGCAGTAAGCAGGGGAACTCTGGAAACACCATATATTTT.

This CDR3 reads CASSYFRGPGANVLTF. In DNA, the CDR3 is TGTGCCAGCAGTTACTTCAGGGGCCCTGGGGCCAACGTCCTGACTTTC. V gene TRBV6-5 combines with J gene TRBJ2-6, with D tentatively TRBD1 (6 bases). V gave up 1 base and J gave up 2 bases, with 9 bases separating them. Looked up from germline, CDR1 is MNHEY and CDR2 is SVGAGI. The CDR3 extends over 16 amino acids.

The chain has TRBV5-5 and TRBJ1-5; a weak D match, TRBD1 (6 bases). Germline CDR1 and CDR2: SGHKS and YYEKEE (reference sequence). The ends were cut back, 3 bases at V and 5 bases at J, with 18 bases in the middle. This CDR3 comprises 16 residues. The CDR3 reads CASSWGMGASDQPQHF. The CDR3 nucleotides read TGTGCCAGCAGCTGGGGGATGGGGGCGAGCGATCAGCCCCAGCATTTT.

The chain employs TRBV11-3 and TRBJ2-1; D is undetermined. The ends were cut back, 0 bases at V and 5 bases at J, with 5 bases in the middle. The CDR3 spans 13 residues. The germline CDR1 and CDR2 sequences are SGHNT and YENEEA. The CDR3 DNA reads TGTGCCAGCAGCTTAGAGCGGAACAATGAGCAGTTCTTC. It yields the protein CASSLERNNEQFF.

The chain recombines TRBV6-5 with TRBJ1-1; D might be TRBD1 (6 bases). Trimming shortened V by 5 bases and J by 9 bases, and 19 bases separated the two germline ends. There are 14 residues in the CDR3. Germline CDR1 reads MNHEY; CDR2 reads SVGAGI. Here the CDR3 reads CASSPRGGATKAFF. CDR3 coding DNA: TGTGCCAGCAGTCCACGAGGGGGGGCCACAAAAGCTTTCTTT.

The chain combines TRBV28 with TRBJ1-1; D gene uncertain. Germline V CDR1 and CDR2: MDHEN, SYDVKM. V was trimmed by 3 bases and J by 3 bases, leaving 11 bases between them. The CDR3 spans 14 residues. CDR3 sequence: CASSLPGSYTEAFF. CDR3 nucleotide sequence: TGTGCCAGCAGTTTGCCAGGTTCCTACACTGAAGCTTTCTTT.

This chain uses TRBV28 with TRBJ1-5; D remains ambiguous. The CDR3 has 15 residues. Germline CDR1 is MDHEN and CDR2 is SYDVKM. Trimming took off 8 bases at V and 0 bases at J, with 14 bases between the two ends. CDR3 in DNA: TGTGCCAGCGACTTCACAAACTATAGCAATCAGCCCCAGCATTTT. This sequence encodes CASDFTNYSNQPQHF. Using reference TRBV28 and TRBJ1-5 for the parts outside the CDR3, the full variable domain is DVKVTQSSRYLVKRTGEKVFLECVQDMDHENMFWYRQDPGLGLRLIYFSYDVKMKEKGDIPEGYSVSREKKERFSLILESASTNQTSMYLCASDFTNYSNQPQHFGDGTRLSIL.

This rearrangement joins TRBV10-1 to TRBJ2-7; 13 bases are shared with TRBD2. The J segment lost 2 bases and the V segment lost 6 bases, leaving 19 bases of the junction unmatched. The CDR3 is made up of 20 amino acids. The V gene's germline CDR1 is WNHNN and CDR2 SYGVQD (reference sequence). CDR3 sequence: CASRRTSGGRRRRAAYEQYF. CDR3 DNA: TGCGCCAGCAGACGGACTAGCGGGGGCCGCCGGAGAAGGGCCGCCTACGAGCAGTACTTC.

This rearrangement joins TRBV5-4 to TRBJ2-3; maybe TRBD2 (6 bases). V lost 0 bases and J lost 1, with 12 bases in between. Germline loops: CDR1 SGHNT, CDR2 YYREEE (reference sequence). There are 16 residues in the CDR3. CDR3 bases: TGTGCCAGCAGCTTGGACGCGGGGAGAGGCACAGATACGCAGTATTTT. Protein product: CASSLDAGRGTDTQYF.

This chain links TRBV6-2 or TRBV6-3 with TRBJ2-7; TRBD2 aligns across 13 bases. The germline V gene encodes CDR1 MNHEY and CDR2 SVGEGT. The ends lost 4 bases at V and 5 bases at J; junction bases unmatched: 5. This CDR3 region has 15 residues. CDR3 sequence reads: CASSWVTSGRNEQYF. DNA of the CDR3: TGTGCCAGCAGTTGGGTGACTAGCGGGAGGAACGAGCAGTACTTC.

The rearrangement uses TRBV28 and TRBJ1-1; TRBD1 aligns across 9 bases. Germline CDR1 and CDR2: MDHEN and SYDVKM. The CDR3 runs 14 residues. The V and J ends lost 4 bases and 13 bases, in that order; junction bases with no gene match: 13. The CDR3 is CASSSLGQGEGDFF. As DNA, the CDR3 is TGTGCCAGCAGTTCCCTGGGACAGGGTGAAGGTGATTTCTTT.

This sequence joins TRBV9 and TRBJ1-1; D unclear. CDR1 is SGDLS and CDR2 is YYNGEE in the germline V gene. Trimming took 0 bases from V and 7 from J, leaving 7 bases between them. The CDR3 runs 12 residues. The CDR3 DNA reads TGTGCCAGCAGCGTAGATGGGAGTGAAGCTTTCTTT. Translating gives CASSVDGSEAFF.

This chain connects TRBV7-2 to TRBJ2-1; D call uncertain. CDR1 and CDR2 (germline): SGHTA, FQGNSA. With 1 base removed from V and 7 bases from J, the gap between germline ends came to 8 bases. This CDR3 contains 13 residues. CDR3 residues: CASSLVRSNEQFF. The CDR3 DNA sequence: TGTGCCAGCAGCTTAGTAAGGAGTAATGAGCAGTTCTTC.

This sequence joins TRBV11-3 and TRBJ2-5, with 8 bases matching TRBD2. The CDR3 loop spans 14 amino acids. Germline V lookup: CDR1 SGHNT, CDR2 YENEEA. Trimming removed 3 bases from V and 5 bases from J; junction bases left unmatched: 5. CDR3 amino acids: CASSFSGGSETQYF. DNA for the CDR3: TGTGCCAGCAGCTTCAGCGGGGGTTCGGAGACCCAGTACTTC.

The genes are TRBV19 and TRBJ2-6; 10 positions agree with TRBD1. The CDR3 is made up of 18 amino acids. CDR1 and CDR2 (germline): LNHDA, SQIVND (reference sequence). The trim removed 0 bases at V and 4 bases at J, leaving 6 bases unmatched. The CDR3 region has the DNA TGTGCCAGTAGTATAGACGGGACAGGGGTGAGGGGGGCCAACGTCCTGACTTTC. Protein: CASSIDGTGVRGANVLTF.

The CDR3 sequence: CASSKRGQGRLAGVRSYNEQFF. CDR3 DNA: TGTGCCAGCAGCAAAAGGGGACAGGGAAGGCTAGCGGGGGTTCGCTCCTACAATGAGCAGTTCTTC. J is TRBJ2-1 and V is TRBV7-6; D is perhaps TRBD2 (10 bases). CDR3 size: 22 residues. Germline V lookup: CDR1 SGHVS, CDR2 FNYEAQ. Between the trimmed V and J ends, which lost 5 bases and 0 bases, there was a span of 32 bases.

This clone turned up a few times. The chain uses TRBV19 and TRBJ2-2, with TRBD2 identical over 13 bases. Trimming took 7 bases from V and 6 from J; bases not matched to a gene: 11. This CDR3 contains 17 residues. CDR1 and CDR2 (germline): LNHDA, SQIVND (reference sequence). The CDR3 protein is CASTKTSGRLGAGELFF. The DNA for the CDR3 is TGTGCCAGTACCAAGACTAGCGGGAGGTTAGGGGCCGGGGAGCTGTTTTTT.

The chain employs TRBV2 and TRBJ1-2, with 9 bases identical to TRBD1. The CDR3 has 16 amino acids. CDR1 is SNHLY and CDR2 is FYNNEI in the germline V gene. Trimming cost V 7 bases and J 9 bases; bases outside gene matches: 18. The CDR3 loop is CASTPRDRVLSIRYTF. The CDR3 DNA follows: TGTGCCAGCACCCCCCGGGACAGGGTCCTCTCTATTCGCTACACCTTC.

The CDR3 spells CASSFNQGAGTF. The CDR3, as DNA: TGTGCCAGCAGTTTCAACCAGGGGGCTGGCACCTTC. This sequence joins TRBV6-2 or TRBV6-3 and TRBJ1-2; 8 bases match TRBD1. The CDR3 totals 12 residues. Losses at the gene ends were 4 bases for V and 13 bases for J; bases not matched to a gene: 8. Germline V gene sequence: CDR1 MNHEY, CDR2 SVGEGT.

This CDR3 reads CASSLLEGMNTEAFF. CDR3 nucleotide sequence: TGTGCCAGCAGCTTACTTGAGGGCATGAACACTGAAGCTTTCTTT. The genes are TRBV11-3 and TRBJ1-1; D remains ambiguous. CDR3 length: 15 residues. Germline V gives CDR1 SGHNT, CDR2 YENEEA. The V gene lost 2 bases and the J gene lost 0 bases, with 10 bases spanning the gap.

The CDR3 nucleotides are TGTGCCAGCAGCTTAATGGTTGGGGCAGGGGCCAACGTCCTGACTTTC. This encodes CASSLMVGAGANVLTF. The chain carries TRBV5-5 and TRBJ2-6, with TRBD1 as a possible D gene (5 bases). V dropped 2 bases and J dropped 4 bases, with 13 bases sitting between them. Germline V gene sequence: CDR1 SGHKS, CDR2 YYEKEE (reference sequence). CDR3 length: 16 residues.

This clone has a handful of counts. This sequence joins TRBV28 and TRBJ2-1, with D perhaps matching TRBD1 (6 bases). This CDR3 contains 15 residues. Germline values: CDR1 MDHEN, CDR2 SYDVKM. With 2 bases removed from V and 6 bases from J, the gap between germline ends came to 14 bases. CDR3 sequence reads: CASSLGVLGGNEQFF. CDR3 coding DNA: TGTGCCAGCAGTTTAGGGGTGTTAGGGGGCAATGAGCAGTTCTTC. The variable domain in full, with the rest retrieved from reference TRBV28 and TRBJ2-1, is DVKVTQSSRYLVKRTGEKVFLECVQDMDHENMFWYRQDPGLGLRLIYFSYDVKMKEKGDIPEGYSVSREKKERFSLILESASTNQTSMYLCASSLGVLGGNEQFFGPGTRLTVL.

In its sample, this clone was seen a few times. This chain connects TRBV28 to TRBJ1-2, with 8 bases lining up with TRBD1. This CDR3 has 12 residues. Germline CDR1 reads MDHEN; CDR2 reads SYDVKM. The V gene end was trimmed by 8 bases and the J gene end by 5 bases; junction bases not matched to a gene: 4. The CDR3 is CASERQGYGYTF. CDR3 nucleotides: TGTGCCAGCGAAAGACAGGGGTATGGCTACACCTTC.

The rearrangement joins TRBV6-5 to TRBJ2-5; 13 positions agree with TRBD2. The V gene's germline CDR1 is MNHEY and CDR2 SVGAGI. The CDR3 is 16 residues long. V gave up 4 bases and J gave up 4 bases; unmatched junction bases: 6. The CDR3 bases are TGTGCCAGCAGTTTGAGGACTAGCGGGGGTGGAGAGACCCAGTACTTC. It encodes CASSLRTSGGGETQYF.

The CDR3 bases are TGTGCCAGCAGCCGCTCCTCAGGGGTTAGCACAGATACGCAGTATTTT. Translation gives CASSRSSGVSTDTQYF. The chain joins TRBV7-3 to TRBJ2-3; possible D gene TRBD1, 6 bases. Germline CDR1 reads SGHTA; CDR2 reads FQGTGA. CDR3 length: 16 amino acids. Between the trimmed V and J ends, which lost 5 bases and 0 bases, there was a span of 15 bases.

The sample holds one count of this clone. This rearrangement joins TRBV6-5 to TRBJ2-3, with TRBD2 as a possible D gene (6 bases). The V gene's germline CDR1 is MNHEY and CDR2 SVGAGI. The CDR3 is 15 residues long. V was trimmed by 7 bases and J by 2 bases, leaving 16 bases between them. CDR3 in amino acids: CASNLRGGYTDTQYF. CDR3 nucleotides: TGTGCCAGCAACCTTCGGGGAGGCTACACAGATACGCAGTATTTT.

The table lists this clone with a few counts. The V gene is TRBV30, the J gene TRBJ2-5; 12 bases agree with TRBD2. The CDR3 spans 16 residues. V shed 5 bases, J shed 1 base, and the junction held 8 bases outside the gene matches. Germline V gene sequence: CDR1 GTSNPN, CDR2 SVGIG (reference sequence). This CDR3 is CAWDDPGLAGQETQYF. Written as DNA, the CDR3 is TGTGCCTGGGATGACCCGGGACTAGCGGGCCAAGAGACCCAGTACTTC.

The rearrangement joins TRBV9 to TRBJ1-3; D ambiguous. The V end was cut by 1 base, the J end by 0 bases, with 11 bases between. CDR1 and CDR2 from the germline V gene are SGDLS and YYNGEE. This CDR3 has 16 amino acids. The DNA for the CDR3 is TGTGCCAGCAGCGTATCGTACAGCAGCTCTGGAAACACCATATATTTT. It yields the protein CASSVSYSSSGNTIYF.

The V gene is TRBV5-1, the J gene TRBJ1-1; 9 nucleotides line up with TRBD1. The CDR3 has 16 residues. Germline-derived CDR1 and CDR2 are SGHRS and YFSETQ. J was trimmed by 1 base and V by 4 bases; bases with no gene match: 8. As DNA, the CDR3 is TGCGCCAGCAGCCCCAGGACAGGGGCTACGAACACTGAAGCTTTCTTT. Amino acids: CASSPRTGATNTEAFF.

The gene calls are TRBV12-5 and TRBJ2-7; 8 bases are shared with TRBD2. Unmatched junction bases numbered 11, after V lost 4 bases and J lost 3 bases. The germline V gene encodes CDR1 LGHNT and CDR2 FRNRAP. CDR3 size: 16 residues. CDR3 DNA sequence: TGTGCTAGTGGTTCCACTAGCGGTGGAGTCTTCTACGAGCAGTACTTC. Its translation is CASGSTSGGVFYEQYF.

This chain joins TRBV27 and TRBJ1-1; D might be TRBD1 (5 bases). V lost 4 bases, J lost 5 bases, and 17 bases lay in between. The germline gives CDR1 MNHEY, CDR2 SMNVEV (reference sequence). This CDR3 is 15 amino acids long. The CDR3 sequence: CASSSHDSALTEAFF. The CDR3 DNA sequence: TGTGCCAGCAGTTCCCACGACAGCGCCCTTACTGAAGCTTTCTTT.